The clone carrying this T cell receptor beta chain was counted only a few times. Germline V gene data show CDR1 as MDHEN and CDR2 as SYDVKM. Trimming took 4 bases from V and 3 from J; bases not matched to a gene: 20. CDR3 length: 19 residues. These data come from a study of cytotoxic CD8 clonotypes in ibrutinib-treated CLL. The repertoire was sequenced with immunoSEQ multiplex PCR; TCRdb's copy has only in-frame clones and lacks some. The sample includes about 160,000 clones, about 80% seen only once; the top ten take 4.6%. This rearrangement joins TRBV28 to TRBJ2-7; 8 bases are shared with TRBD2. This clonotype was sampled from a human donor with chronic lymphocytic leukemia. The source was PBMCs, collected after 24 months of ibrutinib treatment. The CDR3 spells CASSSTRGSGSQPFYEQYF. CDR3 coding DNA: TGTGCCAGCAGTTCCACCCGGGGCAGCGGGAGCCAACCTTTCTACGAGCAGTACTTC.